This TCR beta chain was recorded in a study of blood T cells in healthy people across ages. The CDR3 totals 14 residues. Germline loops: CDR1 SGHAT, CDR2 FQNNGV. The V and J ends lost 5 bases and 5 bases respectively, with 15 bases between them. This clonotype was seen a few times. PCR was performed a second time for about 6 to 11 cycles using a sample-barcoded 5' primer and a J-beta primer mix. A tag from a template-switch adaptor with 12 random nucleotides marked each cDNA molecule. TCRdb called the 5' RACE reads again in MiXCR, with one record for every CDR3 protein. The sample contains about 930,000 distinct CDR3 sequences, 29% of which appear only once. A further study also used this sample, focusing on T cells of mothers and their children. This second study notes: Per child, around 3 million TCR beta CDR3 reads were obtained, against over 9 million per mother.

This chain links TRBV11-2 with TRBJ1-1; D gene uncertain. The sequence derives from a woman aged 40 to 50 in good health. The specimen sequenced was blood. The CDR3 nucleotides read TGTGCCAGCAGCCCTCGAGGGAGAAGGACTGAAGCTTTCTTT. This encodes CASSPRGRRTEAFF.